Sequencing of this T cell receptor beta chain was carried out in a study of cytomegalovirus exposure and HLA in healthy donors. With 0 bases removed from V and 5 bases from J, the gap between germline ends came to 16 bases. Germline CDR1 is MNHEY and CDR2 is SVGAGI. This CDR3 contains 16 residues. Points from the study as a whole: Earlier analysis looked at TCR beta V segments, and most were productive about 90% or about 30% of the time.

It was with 60 Vbeta and 13 Jbeta primers that the PCR ran. Sequenced by immunoSEQ multiplex PCR; TCRdb stores in-frame clones only, minus some. Counted here are some 110,000 clones, around 9.1% occurring once; the ten biggest clones make up approximately 6.1%. This clone has only a few counts. The target antigen is unknown. The source of this sequence is a man aged 35-49 years in good health and CMV-seropositive. The gene calls are TRBV6-5 and TRBJ1-2; possible D gene TRBD1, 6 bases. The sample consisted of PBMCs. CDR3 residues: CASSYSFFGTRYGYTF. CDR3 nucleotides: TGTGCCAGCAGTTACTCGTTCTTTGGGACAAGATATGGCTACACCTTC.